These 24 T cell receptor beta chains share one sample of origin, sequenced in a study of T cells of healthy individuals (dated by TCRdb to the late 2010s). The method was 5' RACE. TCRdb names Illumina MiSeq as the instrument used. TCRdb reprocessing: public reads trimmed at Q25 with fastp, clones called with MiXCR, in-frame beta chains kept. Identical CDR3 protein sequences are pooled into one entry, listed with their most common genes and DNA. The sample has about 53,000 distinct CDR3 sequences on record, approximately 15% of them singletons. In total, the top ten clones hold around 15% of the sample. These receptors all come from a human donor in good health.

This sequence joins TRBV6-7 and TRBJ2-7; possible D gene TRBD2, 6 bases. TRBV6-7 is assigned to the ORF class and has an uncertain function. V was trimmed by 6 bases and J by 0 bases, leaving 15 bases between them. The CDR3 length is 15 residues. The CDR3 sequence is CASRPAGPSSYEQYF. The CDR3 nucleotides read TGTGCCAGCAGACCCGCGGGACCCTCCTCCTACGAGCAGTACTTC.

J is TRBJ2-1 and V is TRBV13; maybe TRBD1 (5 bases). This CDR3 has 15 residues. Trimming cost V 5 bases and J 4 bases, with 15 bases left between them. CDR1 is PRHDT, CDR2 FYEKMQ, per germline (reference sequence). The CDR3: CASSPPQGLYNEQFF. As DNA, the CDR3 is TGTGCCAGCAGCCCCCCCCAGGGTCTTTACAATGAGCAGTTCTTC.

This clonotype came up many times. The chain couples TRBV5-1 to TRBJ2-3; D uncertain. Germline CDR1 and CDR2: SGHRS and YFSETQ. The V end was cut by 0 bases, the J end by 1 base, with 3 bases between. CDR3 length: 13 amino acids. Here the CDR3 DNA reads TGCGCCAGCAGCTTGGGAGGCACAGATACGCAGTATTTT. It translates to CASSLGGTDTQYF.

In its sample, this clonotype was seen many times. The CDR3 DNA follows: TGTGCCAGCAGTTTCTCCGGGAGGGCCAGTGAGCAGTTCTTC. This codes for CASSFSGRASEQFF. V gene TRBV12-3 or TRBV12-4 combines with J gene TRBJ2-1; 8 nucleotides agree with TRBD2. This CDR3 is built from 14 residues. V dropped 3 bases and J dropped 9; count of bases not matched to a gene: 7.

The rearrangement joins TRBV14 to TRBJ2-2; possible D gene TRBD1, 5 bases. V was trimmed by 3 bases and J by 4 bases, leaving 6 bases between them. This CDR3 has 13 amino acids. In germline, CDR1 is SGHDN, CDR2 FVKESK. The CDR3 nucleotides read TGTGCCAGCAGCCATGGGGCCACCGGGGAGCTGTTTTTT. It is translated as CASSHGATGELFF.

This clonotype was seen at least ten times. This chain joins TRBV12-3 or TRBV12-4 and TRBJ1-5; 7 bases are shared with TRBD1. The V gene end was trimmed by 8 bases and the J gene end by 0 bases; junction bases not matched to a gene: 10. The CDR3 sequence is 16 residues long. CDR3 protein: CASHKPRQGSNQPQHF. CDR3 sequence (DNA): TGTGCCAGCCATAAACCGCGACAGGGTAGCAATCAGCCCCAGCATTTT.

The sample holds a few counts of this clonotype. Since a much larger clone is just one base distant, this may be a read error. The chain joins TRBV5-4 to TRBJ1-3; D remains unclear. CDR1 is SGHNT, CDR2 YYREEE, per germline (reference sequence). The CDR3 runs 13 residues. V was cut by 3 bases and J by 0 bases, with 4 bases left in between. CDR3: CASSSLSGNTIYF. CDR3 bases: TGTGCCAGCAGCTCCCTCTCTGGAAACACCATATATTTT.

This clonotype has more than one count but fewer than ten. The junction and the germline gene differ at one end; a read error may be behind it. The chain couples TRBV6-1 to TRBJ2-7, with D possibly matching TRBD1 (5 bases). This CDR3 spans 11 amino acids. The germline V gene encodes CDR1 MNHNS and CDR2 SASEGT. The CDR3 bases are TGTGCCAGCAGTGAAGTAGGGGTGATCCGCTTC. This codes for CASSEVGVIRF.

This clonotype was counted between two and nine times. The chain carries TRBV25-1 and TRBJ2-7; the match to TRBD1 covers 7 bases. This CDR3 spans 13 amino acids. V gave up 2 bases and J gave up 4 bases; unmatched junction bases: 2. Germline loops: CDR1 MGHDK, CDR2 SYGVNS. The DNA of the CDR3 is TGTGCCAGCAGTGAAAACAGGGGATACGAGCAGTACTTC. Translated, it gives CASSENRGYEQYF.

This clonotype was observed at least ten times. The rearrangement joins TRBV7-2 to TRBJ1-2; 8 nucleotides agree with TRBD1. Trimming at V came to 5 bases and at J to 2 bases, leaving 4 bases not matched to a gene. Germline V CDR1 and CDR2: SGHTA, FQGNSA. CDR3 size: 14 residues. CDR3 amino acids: CASSPGGANYGYTF. DNA for the CDR3: TGTGCCAGCAGCCCAGGGGGCGCCAACTATGGCTACACCTTC.

This clonotype was counted between two and nine times. V gene TRBV9 combines with J gene TRBJ1-2, with D perhaps TRBD1 (6 bases). The germline V gene has CDR1 SGDLS and CDR2 YYNGEE. V shed 5 bases and J shed 8 bases, with 13 bases lying between them. CDR3 size: 12 residues. CDR3 DNA: TGTGCCAGCAGGAAGGGGGAGGGAGGCTACACCTTC. Its protein is CASRKGEGGYTF.

This clonotype has ten or more counts. The chain combines TRBV5-8 with TRBJ2-3; 8 bases agree with TRBD2. This CDR3 region has 15 residues. Trimming at V came to 1 base and at J to 5 bases, leaving 6 bases not matched to a gene. The germline V gene encodes CDR1 SGHTS and CDR2 YDEGEE. CDR3 sequence (DNA): TGTGCCAGCAGCTTGAACGGGGGGGGAATAGATACGCAGTATTTT. Translated: CASSLNGGGIDTQYF.

This clonotype was counted a few times. The chain joins TRBV24-1 to TRBJ2-5; 8 bases fit TRBD1. CDR1 KGHDR and CDR2 SFDVKD come from the germline V gene. V shed 2 bases, J shed 6 bases, and the junction held 13 bases outside the gene matches. The CDR3 covers 17 residues. DNA for the CDR3: TGTGCCACCAGTGATTCAGGGGGCCCAAGAATTAAAAAGACCCAGTACTTC. Its translation is CATSDSGGPRIKKTQYF.

This chain joins TRBV29-1 and TRBJ2-7, with 8 bases matching TRBD2. In germline, CDR1 is SQVTM, CDR2 ANQGSEA. V was pared by 6 bases and J by 6 bases, with 7 bases of the junction left unmatched. This CDR3 contains 12 residues. The CDR3 DNA sequence: TGCAGCGTCAACGCGGGAGGAGGCGAGCAGTACTTC. Protein: CSVNAGGGEQYF.

The table lists this clonotype with a few counts. The rearrangement links TRBV2 to TRBJ2-2, with TRBD2 matching over 7 bases. Germline loops: CDR1 SNHLY, CDR2 FYNNEI. V gave up 7 bases and J gave up 4 bases; unmatched junction bases: 9. The CDR3 extends over 15 amino acids. CDR3 DNA: TGTGCCAGCACCACCGGGACTACGCCCACCGGGGAGCTGTTTTTT. Its protein product is CASTTGTTPTGELFF.

This clonotype was counted ten times or more. V usage is TRBV9 and J usage is TRBJ2-6, with D unclear. CDR1 and CDR2 from the germline V gene are SGDLS and YYNGEE. V shed 0 bases and J shed 3 bases, with 13 bases lying between them. This CDR3 is built from 17 residues. CDR3 in DNA: TGTGCCAGCAGCGTAGGGCCCGCGCCTGGTGGGGCCAACGTCCTGACTTTC. Its protein is CASSVGPAPGGANVLTF.

This clonotype was detected ten times or more. The gene calls are TRBV6-6 and TRBJ1-4; perhaps TRBD1 as D (6 bases). Trimming stripped 8 bases from V and 7 bases from J, with 20 bases between. The CDR3 is 15 residues long. Germline CDR1 reads MNHNY; CDR2 reads SVGAGI (reference sequence). The CDR3 region has the DNA TGTGCCAGCTCTCTAACTGGGACAAGGAGTGAAAAACTGTTTTTT. Translation: CASSLTGTRSEKLFF.

This clonotype occurred a few times. The J gene is TRBJ1-2, the V gene TRBV12-3 or TRBV12-4; D unresolved. The CDR3 spans 13 residues. The V end lost 1 base, the J end lost 3 bases, and 6 bases lay between the germline ends. Here the CDR3 DNA reads TGTGCCAGCAGTTTAGAGGGAGACTATGGCTACACCTTC. Its protein product is CASSLEGDYGYTF.

The table lists this clonotype with a few counts. The gene calls are TRBV7-2 and TRBJ2-5; TRBD2 matches at 12 bases. Germline trimming cut 1 base from V and 5 bases from J; bases unmatched to any gene: 5. The germline CDR1 and CDR2 sequences are SGHTA and FQGNSA. This CDR3 has 16 amino acids. The CDR3 here is CASSLEGTSGWETQYF. The CDR3 DNA is TGTGCCAGCAGCTTAGAAGGGACTAGCGGGTGGGAGACCCAGTACTTC.

The chain combines TRBV9 with TRBJ2-6; D perhaps matches TRBD2 (5 bases). The CDR3 contains 16 residues. Between the trimmed V and J ends, which lost 6 bases and 0 bases, there was a span of 13 bases. Per the germline V gene, CDR1 is SGDLS and CDR2 is YYNGEE. DNA of the CDR3: TGTGCCAGCACCCCTCACGGGGACTCTGGGGCCAACGTCCTGACTTTC. This sequence encodes CASTPHGDSGANVLTF.

This clonotype was counted many times. The CDR3 sequence is CASSLVFGTDSNEQFF. CDR3 in DNA: TGCGCCAGCAGCTTGGTTTTTGGAACGGACTCCAATGAGCAGTTCTTC. The chain couples TRBV5-1 to TRBJ2-1, with D possibly matching TRBD2 (5 bases). This CDR3 region has 16 residues. Between the trimmed V and J ends, which lost 0 bases and 6 bases, there was a span of 16 bases. CDR1 SGHRS and CDR2 YFSETQ come from the germline V gene.

The chain joins TRBV29-1 to TRBJ2-7; D not certain. V lost 1 base and J 3 bases, leaving 7 bases between the germline ends. Looked up from germline, CDR1 is SQVTM and CDR2 is ANQGSEA. This CDR3 has 12 residues. The CDR3 bases are TGCAGCGTTGAAGGGGCTAGCTACGAGCAGTACTTC. This codes for CSVEGASYEQYF.

This chain uses TRBV6-5 with TRBJ2-7, with 12 bases aligning to TRBD1. CDR1 and CDR2 from the germline V gene are MNHEY and SVGAGI. This CDR3 has 15 amino acids. After removal of 5 bases from V and 5 bases from J, the junction contained 7 bases not matched to a gene. In nucleotides, the CDR3 is TGTGCCAGCAGTACCTCCGGGACAGGGGGCGACGAGCAGTACTTC. Translation: CASSTSGTGGDEQYF.

As concerns this clonotype: A much more abundant neighbour one base away suggests this may be a read error. The chain has TRBV4-1 and TRBJ1-4; no definite D call. The CDR3 has 13 amino acids. The V gene's germline CDR1 is MGHRA and CDR2 YSYEKL. V was clipped by 5 bases and J by 5 bases, with 9 bases between them. The CDR3 DNA reads TGCGCCAGCAGCATACTAAGGAATGAAAAACTGTTTTTT. It yields the protein CASSILRNEKLFF.